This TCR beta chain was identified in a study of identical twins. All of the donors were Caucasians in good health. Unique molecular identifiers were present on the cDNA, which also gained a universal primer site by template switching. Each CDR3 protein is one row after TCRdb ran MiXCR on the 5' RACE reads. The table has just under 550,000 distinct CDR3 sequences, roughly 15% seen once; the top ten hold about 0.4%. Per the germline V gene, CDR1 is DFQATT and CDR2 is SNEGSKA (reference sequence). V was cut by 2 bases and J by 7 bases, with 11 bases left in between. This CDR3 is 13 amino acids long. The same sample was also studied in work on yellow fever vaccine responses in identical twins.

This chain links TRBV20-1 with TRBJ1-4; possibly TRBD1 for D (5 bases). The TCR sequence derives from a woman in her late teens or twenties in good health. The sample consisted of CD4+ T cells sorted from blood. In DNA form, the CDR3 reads TGCAGTGCTAGACAGGGAAGGAGTGAAAAACTGTTTTTT. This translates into CSARQGRSEKLFF.